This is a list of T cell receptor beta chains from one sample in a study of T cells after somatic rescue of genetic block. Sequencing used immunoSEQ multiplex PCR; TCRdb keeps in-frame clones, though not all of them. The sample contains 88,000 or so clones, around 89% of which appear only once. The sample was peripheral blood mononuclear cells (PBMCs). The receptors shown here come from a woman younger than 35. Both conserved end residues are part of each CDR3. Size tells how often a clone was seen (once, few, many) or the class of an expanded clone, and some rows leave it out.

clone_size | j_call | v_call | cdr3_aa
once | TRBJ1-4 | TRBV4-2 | CASSSGDRDNEKLFF
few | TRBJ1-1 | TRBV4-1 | CASSQDRGEAFF
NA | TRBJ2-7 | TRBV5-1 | CASSLDGSYEQYF
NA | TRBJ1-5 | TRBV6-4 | CASSEGRNQPQHF
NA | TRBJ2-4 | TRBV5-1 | CASSLEGTVLAKNIQYF
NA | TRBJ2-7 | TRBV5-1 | CASSRTGQNEQYF
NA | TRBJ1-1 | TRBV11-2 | CASSWTGSSSKDQAFF
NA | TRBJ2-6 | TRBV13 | CASSLEGKTALLSGANVLTF
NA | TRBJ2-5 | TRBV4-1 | CASSQDAGLETQYF
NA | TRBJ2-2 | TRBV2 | CASKWSGAGELFF
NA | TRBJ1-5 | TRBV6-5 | CASRTGGRGQPQHF
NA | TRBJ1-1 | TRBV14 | CASSQALRGEGYTEAFF
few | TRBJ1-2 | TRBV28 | CASRNRGPGGYTF
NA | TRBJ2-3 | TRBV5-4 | CASSLAQFGTDTQYF
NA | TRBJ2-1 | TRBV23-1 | CASSRIFWTGVYNEQFF
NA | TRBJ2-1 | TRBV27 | CASSLGRGLAGGRSSYNEQFF
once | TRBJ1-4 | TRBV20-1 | CSARDTEKLFF
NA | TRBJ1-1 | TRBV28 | CASSSNFLGAFF
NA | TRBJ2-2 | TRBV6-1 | CASSEPSSGRRGTGELFF
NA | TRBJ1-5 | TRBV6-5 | CASKRDRAYLAQHF
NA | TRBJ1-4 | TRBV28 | CASRNFGPDREKLFF
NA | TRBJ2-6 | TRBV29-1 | CSVFRDVDSGANVLTF
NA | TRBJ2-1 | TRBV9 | CASSRSGGNEQFF
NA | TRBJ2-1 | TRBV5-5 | CASSQALVDNEQFF
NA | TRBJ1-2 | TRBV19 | CASCTLPGGAKGLSGYTF
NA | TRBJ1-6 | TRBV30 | CAWGAGEPLHF
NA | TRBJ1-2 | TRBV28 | CASSPGGRFYGYTF
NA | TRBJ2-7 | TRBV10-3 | CAITSHGLAARSSYEQYF
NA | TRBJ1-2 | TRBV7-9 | CASSLGGSTNYGYTF
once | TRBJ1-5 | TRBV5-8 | CASSLVRATYSNQPQHF
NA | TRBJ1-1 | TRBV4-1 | CASSQAKGEHEAFF
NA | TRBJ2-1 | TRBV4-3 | CASSRGRDRVMNEQFF
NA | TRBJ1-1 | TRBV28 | CASSLVQANTEAFF
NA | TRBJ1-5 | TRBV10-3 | CAIRPGEPNQPQHF
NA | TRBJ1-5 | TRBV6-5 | CASSRGQGNQPQHF
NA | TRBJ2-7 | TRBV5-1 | CASKRDSSYEQYF
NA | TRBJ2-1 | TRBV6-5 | CASSTRATYNEQFF
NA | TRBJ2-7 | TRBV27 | CASSTGGAGDEQYF
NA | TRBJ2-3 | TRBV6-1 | CASTPTDTQYF
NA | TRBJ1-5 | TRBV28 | CASRTRDGGNQPQHF
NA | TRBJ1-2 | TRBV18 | CASSPLDGYTF
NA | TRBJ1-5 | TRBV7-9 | CASSLGGSTTFGNQPQHF
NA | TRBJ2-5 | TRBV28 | CASSLPSSQETQYF
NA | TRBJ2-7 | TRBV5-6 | CASSRTGTPHEQYF
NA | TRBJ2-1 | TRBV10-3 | CAISVTGTDNEQFF